This T cell receptor (beta chain) originates from a study of blood T cell repertoires in COVID-19. Original analysis: Estimation of nucleated cell counts relied on the amplification of reference gene primers. The repertoire was sequenced with immunoSEQ multiplex PCR; TCRdb's copy has only in-frame clones and lacks some. Clone size and the V and J calls come from that table; the DNA yielded D and trimming. The data show under 250,000 clones, 86% seen once. This sequence originates from a man between 60 and 75 years old with acute or convalescent COVID-19. The sequencing sample was made of peripheral blood.

CDR3 amino acids: CASSHRGTGTEAFF. CDR3 nucleotide sequence: TGTGCCAGCAGTCACAGGGGGACGGGCACTGAAGCTTTCTTT. The gene calls are TRBV6-2 or TRBV6-3 and TRBJ1-1; TRBD1 matches 8 bases. Trimming at V came to 5 bases and at J to 4 bases, leaving 6 bases not matched to a gene. The CDR3 runs to 14 residues. CDR1 and CDR2 (germline): MNHEY, SVGEGT.